The 4 T cell receptor beta chains below come from one sample, sequenced in a study of blood T cell repertoires in COVID-19. Produced via immunoSEQ multiplex PCR; TCRdb's table is partial and in-frame only. The sample has about 100,000 clones; 79% are singletons. Material: peripheral blood. These receptors came from a woman older than 75 with active or convalescent COVID-19.

The rearrangement links TRBV7-2 to TRBJ1-1; no reliable D call. This CDR3 has 14 amino acids. Germline V gene lookup returns CDR1 SGHTA and CDR2 FQGNSA. Trimming cost V 1 base and J 5 bases, with 11 bases left between them. The CDR3 is CASSLGGQYTEAFF. The DNA for the CDR3 is TGTGCCAGCAGCTTAGGCGGGCAGTATACTGAAGCTTTCTTT.

CDR3 sequence reads: CASRARGGNQPQHF. The DNA of the CDR3 is TGTGCCAGTAGGGCCAGGGGAGGCAATCAGCCCCAGCATTTT. The chain links TRBV19 to TRBJ1-5; tentative D call: TRBD1 (6 bases). There are 14 residues in the CDR3. The germline V gene encodes CDR1 LNHDA and CDR2 SQIVND (reference sequence). Trimming left V 6 bases short and J 2 bases short, with 11 bases between. Drawing the rest from reference TRBV19 and TRBJ1-5, the complete variable domain is DGGITQSPKYLFRKEGQNVTLSCEQNLNHDAMYWYRQDPGQGLRLIYYSQIVNDFQKGDIAEGYSVSREKKESFPLTVTSAQKNPTAFYLCASRARGGNQPQHFGDGTRLSIL.

This clone has only a few counts. This sequence joins TRBV7-2 and TRBJ2-1; TRBD2 matches 11 bases. V gave up 5 bases and J gave up 6 bases; unmatched junction bases: 12. CDR1 is SGHTA and CDR2 is FQGNSA in the germline V gene. CDR3 length: 17 residues. The CDR3 nucleotides are TGTGCCAGCAGCCGCGGGAATATAGCGGGAGGGCTCAATGAGCAGTTCTTC. Translating gives CASSRGNIAGGLNEQFF. Drawing the rest from reference TRBV7-2 and TRBJ2-1, the complete variable domain is GAGVSQSPSNKVTEKGKDVELRCDPISGHTALYWYRQSLGQGLEFLIYFQGNSAPDKSGLPSDRFSAERTGGSVSTLTIQRTQQEDSAVYLCASSRGNIAGGLNEQFFGPGTRLTVL.

J is TRBJ2-5 and V is TRBV5-1; TRBD1 matches at 9 bases. Germline V lookup: CDR1 SGHRS, CDR2 YFSETQ. The CDR3 totals 13 residues. V gave up 5 bases and J gave up 4 bases; unmatched junction bases: 3. The CDR3 DNA follows: TGCGCCAGCAGGGGACAGGGAACAGAGACCCAGTACTTC. Its translation is CASRGQGTETQYF.